One TCR beta chain is described in this entry. There is no known antigen for this receptor. The sample holds no much larger clone one base away, and base qualities are not on file. The entry originates in a study of shared clonotypes between healthy human individuals (dated by TCRdb to between 2020 and 2021). As for the study more broadly: A few men and a couple of women, aged 18 to 49 years, made up the cohort. For each donor, three plates each were used for CD4 naive and CD4 memory, two plates were used for CD8 naive, and one plate was used for CD8 memory. The study deeply sequenced blood TCR repertoires of about five healthy adults to estimate repertoire size and the extent of clonotype sharing between individuals. To increase sequencing depth and limit assay-specific biases, different laboratories used diverse techniques to prepare libraries and sequence TCR repertoires. Per donor, leukapheresis produced somewhere between about 0.9 and 9.5 billion PBMCs.

Healthy HIV-negative adults with no recently reported acute infections or vaccinations were included as donors. Every donor was a Caucasian adult residing in Nashville, Tennessee, USA. CD4+ T cells were enriched by magnetic negative selection; naive cells were then positively selected on CD45RA, and the negative fraction formed the memory subset. Blood was collected by leukapheresis, and PBMCs were isolated by Ficoll-Histopaque density gradient centrifugation and then cryopreserved in liquid nitrogen vapor phase. Analytical flow cytometry was used to check the purity and quantity of each magnetically sorted T cell population. Each sorted fraction had its genomic DNA isolated and then quantified by UV absorbance on a Nanodrop 2000c. Taken from cysteine to phenylalanine, the CDR3 has 15 residues. Left in the record is the CDR3 DNA by itself, 45 bases read in frame from the first base. Trimming costs V 0 bases and J 6 bases, and their ends lie 14 bases apart. Based on the germline V gene, the CDR1 and CDR2 sequences are KGHSH and LQKENI.

Study-wide conclusions, independent of this receptor: Rarefaction of sorted-subset datasets indicated incomplete sequencing despite the large sequencing depth. The genetic and exposure-history diversity represented was limited by the small number of donors. Naive subsets generally had larger estimated clonotype richness than memory subsets did. Sampling was limited to blood, and TCR repertoires in tissue likely differ from TCR repertoires in blood. Pairwise subsampling led to the expectation that sequencing depth would affect the degree of clonotype sharing among donors. Clonotypes shared by all four sorted-subset donors showed higher generation probabilities than non-shared clonotypes. When a few donors were compared, the shared fraction of clonotypes was about 5% for naive CD4, approximately 3.5% for naive CD8, roughly 2.3% for memory CD4, and less than 0.5% for memory CD8.

Using the deep immunoSEQ assay, multiplex PCR amplified TCR CDR3 regions from genomic DNA. For each cell subset, the extracted genomic DNA was distributed evenly across all wells of several immunoSEQ 96-well plates, and each plate served as one replicate. Each replicate PCR for sorted subsets received 150 to 250 ng genomic DNA, equal to about 30,000 T cell genomes. Purified libraries were quantified with a Qubit 3.0 fluorometer, sized on a Bioanalyzer 2100, and re-quantified with the KAPA Library Quantification kit. A separate single-read 150-cycle Illumina NextSeq 550 flow cell was used to sequence each immunoSEQ 96-well plate. The authors' analysis ran thus. Because only junctional sequences without quality scores were contained in the immunoSEQ output, filtering matching that applied to full-length reads could not be performed. To assign V/J genes and CDR3, sequences were annotated using PyIR, a Python wrapper for IgBLAST v1.9, with IMGT germline references. Reads were removed for weak V/J assignments (E-value above 1e-6), missing CDR3, stop codons, out-of-frame junctions, or ambiguous translated residues. V3J clonotypes were defined by identical inferred V gene, J gene, and CDR3 amino acid sequence. Percentage overlap between repertoires was computed as shared unique clonotypes divided by the size of the smaller repertoire. Richness of each repertoire was evaluated using RTK rarefaction, the Chao1 estimator, and Recon v2.1 estimates of unobserved clonotypes. For all TCRbeta clonotypes obtained by the gDNA method from four donors, generation probabilities were computed with OLGA. TCRdb provides this immuneACCESS table in a form limited to in-frame rearrangements. Some clones are lacking; in checked studies, under half of them reflect an unresolved V gene, and why the rest are absent is not known. For V, J and clone size, that table is used; D and trimming come from the DNA. This sample comprises about 2.4 million clones, roughly 93% of them detected only once. The ten most abundant clones make up around 0.4% of the sample.

The sequenced material came from naive CD4+ T cells from PBMCs. The cell subset or site tag for this specimen amounts to: CD45RA+ positively selected. This TCR was recovered from a man aged 18 to 30 in good health. Some clones in this sample may be carry-over from other donors' samples. Here the chain combines TRBV18 and TRBJ1-1; TRBD1 is perhaps the D gene, given 5 matching bases. The CDR3 amino acid sequence is: CASSPPGGRGAEAFF. In nucleotides, the sequence is TGTGCCAGCTCACCACCGGGCGGGCGGGGGGCTGAAGCTTTCTTT.